These T cell receptor beta chains were read from a single sample in a study of post-analysis software for immune sequencing data. From the PCR reads, TCRdb called clonotypes with MiXCR, one entry per CDR3 protein. This sample has about 540,000 distinct CDR3 sequences; roughly 34% occur once, and the top ten carry 4.5% to 7.5%. Sequenced material: blood. These TCRs come from a girl under 18 with multiple sclerosis. The CDR3 runs from the conserved cysteine through the conserved F or W. Fields, in order: D gene, J gene, clone size, V gene, CDR3 DNA, CDR3 protein. D genes are given only for firm matches. A row's size may be missing; if present it is once, few, many or a size class.

D: TRBD1
J: TRBJ1-5
size: NA
V: TRBV20-1
DNA: TGCAGTGCTCGGACAGGGCACTCCAATCAGCCCCAGCATTTT
CDR3: CSARTGHSNQPQHF

D: NA
J: TRBJ2-3
size: NA
V: TRBV6-1
DNA: TGTGCCAGCAGTCCGACTTCGACAGTGGATACGCAGTATTTT
CDR3: CASSPTSTVDTQYF

D: NA
J: TRBJ2-5
size: NA
V: TRBV5-1
DNA: TGCGCCAGCAGCAGAGGGGAGATCCAAGAGACCCAGTACTTC
CDR3: CASSRGEIQETQYF

D: TRBD1
J: TRBJ1-3
size: NA
V: TRBV5-1
DNA: TGCGCCAGCAGCTTGGGTTCGACAGGGCGAGGAAACACCATATATTTT
CDR3: CASSLGSTGRGNTIYF

D: TRBD1
J: TRBJ2-3
size: NA
V: TRBV15
DNA: TGTGCCACCAGACCGGGACAGAGCGCAGATACGCAGTATTTT
CDR3: CATRPGQSADTQYF

D: TRBD1
J: TRBJ2-7
size: NA
V: TRBV5-1
DNA: TGCGCCAGCAGCGAGACAGGGGACTCCTACGAGCAGTACTTC
CDR3: CASSETGDSYEQYF

D: NA
J: TRBJ2-3
size: few
V: TRBV20-1
DNA: TGCAGTGCAGTAAAGCTGACTAGTGGCACAGATACGCAGTATTTT
CDR3: CSAVKLTSGTDTQYF

D: NA
J: TRBJ2-1
size: NA
V: TRBV5-1
DNA: TGCGCCAGCAGCCTGGGCAAGGTCCAGGGCCTATTCAATGAGCAGTTCTTC
CDR3: CASSLGKVQGLFNEQFF

D: NA
J: TRBJ1-2
size: few
V: TRBV28
DNA: TGTGCCAGCATGGGCCAGAACTATGGCTACACCTTC
CDR3: CASMGQNYGYTF

D: TRBD1
J: TRBJ1-4
size: NA
V: TRBV29-1
DNA: TGCAGCGCCACCGGGACAGGGCAGGAAAAACTGTTTTTT
CDR3: CSATGTGQEKLFF

D: TRBD1
J: TRBJ2-3
size: NA
V: TRBV6-1
DNA: TGTGCCAGCAGGGAACAGGGGGCCACGCAGTATTTT
CDR3: CASREQGATQYF

D: NA
J: TRBJ1-5
size: NA
V: TRBV5-5
DNA: TGTGCCAGCAGCCCCGAAGGATGGGGCCCGAAGGGCAATCAGCCCCAGCATTTT
CDR3: CASSPEGWGPKGNQPQHF

D: TRBD2
J: TRBJ2-5
size: few
V: TRBV4-1
DNA: TGCGCCAGCAGCCAAGTGACTAGCGGGGGGGCCGCGAAGACCCAGTACTTC
CDR3: CASSQVTSGGAAKTQYF

D: TRBD1
J: TRBJ2-7
size: many
V: TRBV6-5
DNA: TGTGCCAGCAGCGCAACAGGGGGCTCCTACGAGCAGTACTTC
CDR3: CASSATGGSYEQYF

D: NA
J: TRBJ1-2
size: NA
V: TRBV12-3/TRBV12-4
DNA: TGTGCCAGCAGTCCCGGGACTACCCTTGTCTCCGCCTACACCTTC
CDR3: CASSPGTTLVSAYTF

D: TRBD2
J: TRBJ2-1
size: NA
V: TRBV3-1
DNA: TGTGCCAGCAGCCCCTCGGGGTTAGCGGGGGCCACGTTCTACAATGAGCAGTTCTTC
CDR3: CASSPSGLAGATFYNEQFF

D: NA
J: TRBJ1-4
size: NA
V: TRBV20-1
DNA: TGCAGTGCTAGATCATGGGGGTCCCCCAATGAAAAACTGTTTTTT
CDR3: CSARSWGSPNEKLFF

D: NA
J: TRBJ2-7
size: NA
V: TRBV5-1
DNA: TGCGCCAGCAGCTTGGGTGAGCGGACCTACGAGCAGTACTTC
CDR3: CASSLGERTYEQYF

D: NA
J: TRBJ2-1
size: few
V: TRBV6-1
DNA: TGTGCCAGCAGTGATGTTTTCGGGGGAGATTATGAGCAGTTCTTC
CDR3: CASSDVFGGDYEQFF

D: NA
J: TRBJ1-1
size: NA
V: TRBV5-1
DNA: TGCGCCAGCAGCTTGGACGCCACAGGGACGATCTCGAACACTGAAGCTTTCTTT
CDR3: CASSLDATGTISNTEAFF

D: NA
J: TRBJ2-3
size: NA
V: TRBV27
DNA: TGTGCCAGCAGTTTATCGAGTGTTTCGGATACGCAGTATTTT
CDR3: CASSLSSVSDTQYF

D: NA
J: TRBJ2-1
size: NA
V: TRBV7-2
DNA: TGTGCCAGCAGCGTAAATGATGAGCAGTTCTTC
CDR3: CASSVNDEQFF

D: NA
J: TRBJ2-3
size: NA
V: TRBV20-1
DNA: TGCAGTGCTAGTTCTAGCGAGAGGGTCACAGATACGCAGTATTTT
CDR3: CSASSSERVTDTQYF

D: NA
J: TRBJ2-1
size: few
V: TRBV24-1
DNA: TGTGCCACTTTAGGGGGGAGCTCCTACAATGAGCAGTTCTTC
CDR3: CATLGGSSYNEQFF

D: NA
J: TRBJ1-2
size: few
V: TRBV3-1
DNA: TGTGCCAGCAGCCAAGCTGGTTCGGGGGACTATGGCTACACCTTC
CDR3: CASSQAGSGDYGYTF

D: TRBD2
J: TRBJ2-1
size: NA
V: TRBV7-9
DNA: TGTGCCAGCAGCTTAGAGTCCGGGGGGACCCCTCAGTTCTTC
CDR3: CASSLESGGTPQFF

D: NA
J: TRBJ2-3
size: few
V: TRBV20-1
DNA: TGCAGTGCTAGCCTTTATGGGGATACGCAGTATTTT
CDR3: CSASLYGDTQYF

D: NA
J: TRBJ2-6
size: few
V: TRBV10-3
DNA: TGTGCCATCAGGGATCGGGGGGCCAACGTCCTGACTTTC
CDR3: CAIRDRGANVLTF

D: TRBD1
J: TRBJ2-6
size: many
V: TRBV7-9
DNA: TGTGCCAGCAGCAGCACAGGGGCTGGGGCCAACGTCCTGACTTTC
CDR3: CASSSTGAGANVLTF

D: NA
J: TRBJ2-7
size: NA
V: TRBV20-1
DNA: TGCAGTGCTAGTGATGCAGGTCGGGTCGCGACGGCCGAGCAGTACTTC
CDR3: CSASDAGRVATAEQYF

D: NA
J: TRBJ2-3
size: NA
V: TRBV7-8
DNA: TGTGCCAGCAGCTCCCGGACGGGGAATGAAGATACGCAGTATTTT
CDR3: CASSSRTGNEDTQYF

D: NA
J: TRBJ2-5
size: NA
V: TRBV7-9
DNA: TGTGCCAGCAGCTCTAGGATTGACGGACAAGAGACCCAGTACTTC
CDR3: CASSSRIDGQETQYF

D: TRBD2
J: TRBJ2-5
size: NA
V: TRBV11-2
DNA: TGTGCCAGCAGCTTCCTAGCGGGGGCATTCCAAGAGACCCAGTACTTC
CDR3: CASSFLAGAFQETQYF

D: NA
J: TRBJ2-1
size: NA
V: TRBV5-1
DNA: TGCGCCAGCAGCTTGGCTTTGAGGGGCTCAGCGGGTTACAATGAGCAGGTCTTC
CDR3: CASSLALRGSAGYNEQVF

D: TRBD1
J: TRBJ2-3
size: NA
V: TRBV11-3
DNA: TGTGCCAGCAGCTTAGGGACAGGGTGGGGGCGGGATACGCAGTATTTT
CDR3: CASSLGTGWGRDTQYF

D: NA
J: TRBJ2-7
size: NA
V: TRBV5-6
DNA: TGTGCCAGCAGCCCCGACGGACAGAGTTACTACGAGCAGTACTTC
CDR3: CASSPDGQSYYEQYF

D: TRBD2
J: TRBJ2-5
size: NA
V: TRBV12-3/TRBV12-4
DNA: TGTGCCAGCAGTTTAGTAAGCGGGGGCCCTGGCCTCCGAGAGACCCAGTACTTC
CDR3: CASSLVSGGPGLRETQYF

D: NA
J: TRBJ1-2
size: few
V: TRBV6-5
DNA: TGTGCCAGCAGGAGACAGGTTAACTATGGCTACACCTTC
CDR3: CASRRQVNYGYTF

D: NA
J: TRBJ1-6
size: NA
V: TRBV5-1
DNA: TGCGCCAGCAGCTTGGGTCTTGATTCACCCCTCCACTTT
CDR3: CASSLGLDSPLHF

D: NA
J: TRBJ2-3
size: few
V: TRBV2
DNA: TGTGCCAGTCAACGGGAACCCACAGATACGCAGTATTTT
CDR3: CASQREPTDTQYF

D: NA
J: TRBJ2-3
size: few
V: TRBV29-1
DNA: TGCAGCGTAGGGAAACAGAGGGGCACAGATACGCAGTATTTT
CDR3: CSVGKQRGTDTQYF

D: NA
J: TRBJ2-3
size: NA
V: TRBV11-2
DNA: TGTGCCAGCAATCCGTCGGGGGCCAGCACAGATACGCAGTATTTT
CDR3: CASNPSGASTDTQYF

D: NA
J: TRBJ1-5
size: NA
V: TRBV6-2/TRBV6-3
DNA: TGTGCCAGCAGTTACTCGGGCAGGGTGGGGAGCAATCAGCCCCAGCATTTT
CDR3: CASSYSGRVGSNQPQHF

D: NA
J: TRBJ1-4
size: NA
V: TRBV5-5
DNA: TGTGCCAGCAGCTTGTGGAACACCTATAGAACTAATGAAAAACTGTTTTTT
CDR3: CASSLWNTYRTNEKLFF

D: NA
J: TRBJ1-1
size: NA
V: TRBV10-3
DNA: TGTGCCATCAGTGAAACAGGGTCTGACACTGAAGCTTTCTTT
CDR3: CAISETGSDTEAFF

D: NA
J: TRBJ2-7
size: many
V: TRBV29-1
DNA: TGCAGCGTTAGAGGGGAAAGGGACTCCTACCTCTACGAGCAGTACTTC
CDR3: CSVRGERDSYLYEQYF

D: NA
J: TRBJ2-2
size: NA
V: TRBV3-1
DNA: TGTGCCTCAAGAGAGGGGGGAACCGGGGAGCTGTTTTTT
CDR3: CASREGGTGELFF

D: NA
J: TRBJ2-5
size: NA
V: TRBV2
DNA: TGTGCCAGCCGTCGGACTATCCAAGAGACCCAGTACTTC
CDR3: CASRRTIQETQYF

D: NA
J: TRBJ1-5
size: NA
V: TRBV7-9
DNA: TGTGCCAGCAGACAGGACGGTAGCAATCAGCCCCAGCATTTT
CDR3: CASRQDGSNQPQHF

D: TRBD1
J: TRBJ1-4
size: few
V: TRBV7-9
DNA: TGTGCCATCGACAGGGGCGATGAAAAACTGTTTTTT
CDR3: CAIDRGDEKLFF

D: TRBD1
J: TRBJ1-5
size: NA
V: TRBV5-5
DNA: TGTGCCAGCAGCTGGGGGACAGTTGGGGGTCAGCCCCAGCATTTT
CDR3: CASSWGTVGGQPQHF

D: TRBD1
J: TRBJ2-7
size: few
V: TRBV29-1
DNA: TGCAGCGTTGAAGATGGATACGGGACAGTTGTGCAGTACTTC
CDR3: CSVEDGYGTVVQYF

D: NA
J: TRBJ2-5
size: NA
V: TRBV6-6
DNA: TGTGCCAGCAGTCCCGTTGGTGGGGGGAGAGAGACCCAGTACTTC
CDR3: CASSPVGGGRETQYF

D: TRBD1
J: TRBJ1-5
size: NA
V: TRBV25-1
DNA: TGTGCCAGCAGTGACTCCGGGACAGGGGCAAAGCAGCCCCAGCATTTT
CDR3: CASSDSGTGAKQPQHF

D: NA
J: TRBJ2-5
size: NA
V: TRBV6-2/TRBV6-3
DNA: TGTGCCAGCAGTTACTCGGCTAGCTTAACGACCCAGTACTTC
CDR3: CASSYSASLTTQYF